This T cell receptor beta chain was identified in a study of tissue T cells after allogeneic stem cell transplantation. Study results and caveats: In patients and mice, blood and spleen missed much of tissue repertoire. Anatomically similar tissues had similar TCR repertoires within each patient. Some tissue clones might be persisting host cells; their alloreactivity or antigen specificity was not determined.

Regarding time point: mouse harvest day 14 after allogeneic transplant. Tail vein injection delivered 10^7 T-cell-depleted bone marrow cells and 10^6 splenic CD5+ T cells. This mouse GVHD model was MHC-mismatched B6 to BALB/c, profiled day 7 or 14. The CDR3 has 13 residues. Trimming shortened V by 3 bases and J by 2 bases, and 6 bases separated the two germline ends. Germline V gives CDR1 KGHPV, CDR2 FQNQEV (reference sequence). By share of the sample, this clone is medium-sized (0.01 to 0.1%). The target antigen is unknown. Gene names follow the mouse nomenclature. The CDR3 goes on 1 residue after the read ends, and that part is filled in from the germline J gene. The protocol was immunoSEQ multiplex PCR, while the TCRdb copy is restricted to in-frame clones and leaves out a portion. The data contain about 3,700 clones, around 45% of them singletons.

Material: gut tissue. This sequence originates from a female BALB/c mouse given C57BL/6 T cells with graft-versus-host disease after an allogeneic hematopoietic cell transplant. The rearrangement joins TRBV26 to TRBJ2-3; tentative D call: TRBD2 (5 bases). CDR3: CASSLGVAETLYF. The sequenced part of the CDR3 DNA is TGTGCCAGCAGTCTTGGGGTTGCAGAAACGCTGTAT.